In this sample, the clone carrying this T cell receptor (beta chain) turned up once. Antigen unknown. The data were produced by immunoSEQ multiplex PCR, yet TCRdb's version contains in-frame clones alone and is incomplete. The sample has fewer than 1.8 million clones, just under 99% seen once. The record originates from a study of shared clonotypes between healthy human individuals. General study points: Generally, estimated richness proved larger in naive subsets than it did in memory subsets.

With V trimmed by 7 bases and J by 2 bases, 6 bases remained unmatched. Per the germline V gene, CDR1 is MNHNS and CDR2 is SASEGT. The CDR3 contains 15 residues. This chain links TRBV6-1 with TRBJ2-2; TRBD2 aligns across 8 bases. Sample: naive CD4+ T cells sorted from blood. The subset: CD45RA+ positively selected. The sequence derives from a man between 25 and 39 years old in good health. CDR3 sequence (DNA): TGTGCCAGCAACTCGGGGGGGAGTAACACCGGGGAGCTGTTTTTT. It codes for CASNSGGSNTGELFF.